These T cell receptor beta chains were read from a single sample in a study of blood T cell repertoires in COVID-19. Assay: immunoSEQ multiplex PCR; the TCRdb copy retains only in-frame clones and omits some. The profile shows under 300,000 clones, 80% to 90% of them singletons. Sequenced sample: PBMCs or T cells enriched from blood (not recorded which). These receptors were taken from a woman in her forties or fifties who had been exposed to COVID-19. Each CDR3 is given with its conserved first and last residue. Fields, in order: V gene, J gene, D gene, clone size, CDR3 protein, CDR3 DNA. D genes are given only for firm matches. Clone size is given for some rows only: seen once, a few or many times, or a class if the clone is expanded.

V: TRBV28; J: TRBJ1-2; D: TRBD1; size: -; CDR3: CASSKKTGSFYGYTF; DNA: TGTGCCAGCAGTAAGAAGACAGGGTCTTTCTATGGCTACACCTTC
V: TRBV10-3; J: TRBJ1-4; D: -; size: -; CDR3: CAISEPQGKLFF; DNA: TGTGCCATCAGTGAGCCGCAGGGAAAACTGTTTTTT
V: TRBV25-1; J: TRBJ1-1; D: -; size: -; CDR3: CASSVAGSTEAFF; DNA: TGTGCCAGCAGCGTGGCGGGGTCCACTGAAGCTTTCTTT
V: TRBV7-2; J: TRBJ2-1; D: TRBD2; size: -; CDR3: CASSQVAGGGNEQFF; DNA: TGTGCCAGCAGCCAAGTGGCGGGGGGAGGCAATGAGCAGTTCTTC
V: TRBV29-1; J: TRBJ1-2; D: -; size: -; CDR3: CSVDGGDPAGYTF; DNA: TGCAGCGTTGACGGGGGGGATCCCGCCGGCTACACCTTC
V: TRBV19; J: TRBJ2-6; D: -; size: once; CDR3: CASSKAVSTSGANVLTF; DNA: TGTGCCAGTAGCAAAGCGGTATCCACCTCTGGGGCCAACGTCCTGACTTTC
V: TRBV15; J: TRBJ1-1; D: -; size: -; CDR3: CATSRQENTEAFF; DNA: TGTGCCACCAGCAGACAGGAGAACACTGAAGCTTTCTTT
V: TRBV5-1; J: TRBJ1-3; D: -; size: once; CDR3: CASSPGVSGNTIYF; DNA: TGCGCCAGCAGCCCGGGAGTATCTGGAAACACCATATATTTT
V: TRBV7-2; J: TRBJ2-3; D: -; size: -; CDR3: CASSLVGGVPDTQYF; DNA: TGTGCCAGCAGCTTAGTAGGGGGGGTCCCAGATACGCAGTATTTT
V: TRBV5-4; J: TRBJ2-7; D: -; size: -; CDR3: CASRGFNSYEQYF; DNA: TGTGCCAGTCGAGGGTTCAACTCCTACGAGCAGTACTTC
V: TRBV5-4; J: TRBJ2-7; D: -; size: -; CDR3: CASSSQQGTDEQYF; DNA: TGTGCCAGCAGCTCCCAACAGGGTACTGACGAGCAGTACTTC
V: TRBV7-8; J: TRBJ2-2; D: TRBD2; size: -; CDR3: CASSRRTSGGATNTGELFF; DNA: TGTGCCAGCAGCCGCCGGACTAGCGGGGGGGCCACGAACACCGGGGAGCTGTTTTTT
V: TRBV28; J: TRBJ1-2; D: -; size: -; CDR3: CGTMGAGVNYGYTF; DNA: TGTGGCACGATGGGGGCAGGAGTCAACTATGGCTACACCTTC
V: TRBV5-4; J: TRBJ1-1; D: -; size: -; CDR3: CASSLVPGNTEAFF; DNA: TGTGCCAGCAGCTTGGTGCCAGGGAACACTGAAGCTTTCTTT
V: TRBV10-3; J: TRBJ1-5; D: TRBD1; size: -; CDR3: CAISYDRASNQPQHF; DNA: TGTGCCATCAGTTATGACAGGGCCAGCAATCAGCCCCAGCATTTT
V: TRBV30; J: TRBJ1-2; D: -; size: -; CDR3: CAWTTGINYGYTF; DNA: TGTGCCTGGACGACGGGAATTAACTATGGCTACACCTTC
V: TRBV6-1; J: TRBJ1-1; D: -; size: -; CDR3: CASSEAPGMNTEAFF; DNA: TGTGCCAGCAGTGAAGCCCCGGGGATGAACACTGAAGCTTTCTTT
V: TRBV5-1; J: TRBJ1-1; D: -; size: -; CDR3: CASSTGHNMNTEAFF; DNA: TGCGCCAGCAGCACGGGACACAATATGAACACTGAAGCTTTCTTT
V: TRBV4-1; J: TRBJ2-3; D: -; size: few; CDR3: CASSQGSLLATDTQYF; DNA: TGCGCCAGCAGCCAAGGCTCTCTACTTGCCACAGATACGCAGTATTTT
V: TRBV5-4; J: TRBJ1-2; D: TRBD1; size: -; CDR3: CASSWGDSYGYTF; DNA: TGTGCCAGCAGCTGGGGGGACAGCTATGGCTACACCTTC
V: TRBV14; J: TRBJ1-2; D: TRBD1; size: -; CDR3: CASGFAGQKIYGYTF; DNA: TGTGCCAGCGGCTTTGCGGGACAGAAGATCTATGGCTACACCTTC
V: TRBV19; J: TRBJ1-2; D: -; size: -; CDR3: CASSISPGLSYGYTF; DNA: TGTGCCAGTAGTATATCCCCGGGACTGTCGTATGGCTACACCTTC
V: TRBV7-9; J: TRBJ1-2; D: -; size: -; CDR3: CASSPEAPGNGYTF; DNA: TGTGCCAGCAGCCCAGAGGCCCCAGGGAATGGCTACACCTTC
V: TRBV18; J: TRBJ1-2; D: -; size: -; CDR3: CASSPREGNYGYTF; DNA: TGTGCCAGCTCACCACGGGAGGGAAACTATGGCTACACCTTC
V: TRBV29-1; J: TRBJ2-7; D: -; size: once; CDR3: CSALGGGWNEQYF; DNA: TGCAGCGCCCTCGGCGGAGGGTGGAACGAGCAGTACTTC
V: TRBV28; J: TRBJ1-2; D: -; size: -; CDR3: CASSGGDTRNLGYTF; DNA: TGTGCCAGCAGCGGGGGAGACACCCGGAACCTGGGCTACACCTTC
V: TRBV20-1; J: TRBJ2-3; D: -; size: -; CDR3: CSARVSDTQYF; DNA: TGCAGTGCTAGAGTCTCGGATACGCAGTATTTT
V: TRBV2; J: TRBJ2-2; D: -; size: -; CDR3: CASKEAGQRGTGELFF; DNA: TGTGCCAGCAAAGAAGCGGGACAGAGGGGCACCGGGGAGCTGTTTTTT
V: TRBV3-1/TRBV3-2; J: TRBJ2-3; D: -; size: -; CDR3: CASSQVYGGQADTQYF; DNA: TGTGCCAGCAGCCAAGTCTACGGGGGGCAGGCAGATACGCAGTATTTT
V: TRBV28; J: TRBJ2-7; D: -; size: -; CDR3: CASSSNTWVRNESSYEQYF; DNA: TGTGCCAGCAGTTCTAACACCTGGGTGAGGAATGAAAGCTCCTACGAGCAGTACTTC
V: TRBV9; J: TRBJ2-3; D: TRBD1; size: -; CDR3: CASSVAGGRTDTQYF; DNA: TGTGCCAGCAGCGTAGCAGGGGGCCGCACAGATACGCAGTATTTT
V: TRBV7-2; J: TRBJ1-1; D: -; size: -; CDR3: CASSLVERVQTEAFF; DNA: TGTGCCAGCAGCTTAGTAGAGAGGGTGCAAACTGAAGCTTTCTTT
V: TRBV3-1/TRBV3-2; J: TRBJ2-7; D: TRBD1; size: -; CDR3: CASSQVYGTAYEQYF; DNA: TGTGCCAGCAGCCAAGTGTATGGGACAGCCTACGAGCAGTACTTC
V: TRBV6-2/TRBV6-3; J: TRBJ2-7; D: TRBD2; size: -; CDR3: CASSGGTSDFYEQYF; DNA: TGTGCCAGCAGTGGGGGGACTAGCGACTTCTACGAGCAGTACTTC
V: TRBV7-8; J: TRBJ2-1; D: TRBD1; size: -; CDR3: CASSLGYRGSRNEQFF; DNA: TGTGCCAGCAGCTTAGGGTACAGGGGGTCGAGGAATGAGCAGTTCTTC
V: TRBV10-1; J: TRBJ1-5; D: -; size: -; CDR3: CASSLGTNQPQHF; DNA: TGCGCCAGCAGCCTCGGGACTAATCAGCCCCAGCATTTT
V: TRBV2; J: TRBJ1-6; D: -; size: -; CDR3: CASTGGSSSYNSPLHF; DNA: TGTGCCAGCACGGGGGGGTCTAGCTCCTATAATTCACCCCTCCACTTT
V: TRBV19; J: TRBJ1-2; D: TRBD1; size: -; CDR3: CASSIGTGMIGYGYTF; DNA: TGTGCCAGTAGTATCGGGACAGGGATGATTGGGTATGGCTACACCTTC
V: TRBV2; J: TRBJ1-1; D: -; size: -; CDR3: CASSAVQGFATEAFF; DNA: TGTGCCAGCAGTGCCGTACAGGGCTTCGCCACTGAAGCTTTCTTT
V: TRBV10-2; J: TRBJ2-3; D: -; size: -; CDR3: CASRTLEADTQYF; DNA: TGCGCCAGCAGGACCCTGGAGGCAGATACGCAGTATTTT
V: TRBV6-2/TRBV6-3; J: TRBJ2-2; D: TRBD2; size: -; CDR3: CASSYRPGTSGARTGELFF; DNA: TGTGCCAGCAGTTACAGACCCGGGACTAGCGGGGCAAGGACCGGGGAGCTGTTTTTT